These 2 T cell receptor beta chains came from one sample sequenced in a study of PD-1 blockade in classical Hodgkin lymphoma. As for time point: cycle 4 day 1 (C4D1), after five to seven weeks of nivolumab. Relapse after autologous stem cell transplantation occurred in every patient, and brentuximab vedotin exposure varied. The repertoire was sequenced with immunoSEQ multiplex PCR; TCRdb's copy has only in-frame clones and lacks some. Of some 96,000 clones listed, about 93% were seen once; the top ten hold less than 2%. This sample comprised peripheral blood mononuclear cells (PBMCs), obtained before the fourth cycle of nivolumab. The receptor source for this set is a human donor with classical Hodgkin lymphoma.

The chain combines TRBV6-6 with TRBJ2-1, with D perhaps TRBD2 (6 bases). V dropped 8 bases and J dropped 1 base, with 6 bases sitting between them. This CDR3 is built from 12 residues. The germline V gene has CDR1 MNHNY and CDR2 SVGAGI (reference sequence). CDR3 region: CASAGSYNEQFF. Written as DNA, the CDR3 is TGTGCCAGCGCGGGATCCTACAATGAGCAGTTCTTC.

The chain uses TRBV30 and TRBJ1-2; D is undetermined. The CDR3 length is 8 residues. Germline V gene sequence: CDR1 GTSNPN, CDR2 SVGIG (reference sequence). The DNA of the CDR3 is TGTGCGATTTTTGGCTACACCTTC. Translated: CAIFGYTF.